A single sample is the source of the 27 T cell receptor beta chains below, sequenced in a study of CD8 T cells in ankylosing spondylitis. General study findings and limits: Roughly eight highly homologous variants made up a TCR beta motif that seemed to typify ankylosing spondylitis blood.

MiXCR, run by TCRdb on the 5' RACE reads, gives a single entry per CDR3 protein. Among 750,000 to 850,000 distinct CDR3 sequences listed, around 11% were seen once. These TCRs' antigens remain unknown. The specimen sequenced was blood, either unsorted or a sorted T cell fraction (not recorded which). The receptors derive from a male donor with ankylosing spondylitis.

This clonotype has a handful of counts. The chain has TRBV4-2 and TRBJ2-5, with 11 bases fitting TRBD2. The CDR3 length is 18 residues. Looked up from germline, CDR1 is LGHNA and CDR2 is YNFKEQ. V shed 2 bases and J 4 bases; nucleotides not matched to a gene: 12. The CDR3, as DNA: TGTGCCAGCAGCCAAAGCTTGGTACTAGCGGGGGAGAGAGAGACCCAGTACTTC. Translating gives CASSQSLVLAGERETQYF.

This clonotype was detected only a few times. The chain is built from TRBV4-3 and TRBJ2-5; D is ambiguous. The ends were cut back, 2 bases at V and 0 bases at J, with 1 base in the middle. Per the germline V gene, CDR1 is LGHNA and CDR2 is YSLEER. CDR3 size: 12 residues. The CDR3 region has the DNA TGCGCCAGCAGCCAAAACCAAGAGACCCAGTACTTC. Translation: CASSQNQETQYF.

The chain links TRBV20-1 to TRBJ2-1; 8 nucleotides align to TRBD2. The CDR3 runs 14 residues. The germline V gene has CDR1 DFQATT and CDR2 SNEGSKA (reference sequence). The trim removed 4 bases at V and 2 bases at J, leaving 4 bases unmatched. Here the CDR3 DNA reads TGCAGTGCTACAGGTAGCGGGACCTACAATGAGCAGTTCTTC. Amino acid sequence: CSATGSGTYNEQFF.

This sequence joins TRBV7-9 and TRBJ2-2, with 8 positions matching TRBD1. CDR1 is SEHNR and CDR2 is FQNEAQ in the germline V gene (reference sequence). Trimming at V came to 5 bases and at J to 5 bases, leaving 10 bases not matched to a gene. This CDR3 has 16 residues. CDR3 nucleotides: TGTGCCAGCAGCCGGACCAGGACAGGGTCGACCGGGGAGCTGTTTTTT. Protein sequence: CASSRTRTGSTGELFF.

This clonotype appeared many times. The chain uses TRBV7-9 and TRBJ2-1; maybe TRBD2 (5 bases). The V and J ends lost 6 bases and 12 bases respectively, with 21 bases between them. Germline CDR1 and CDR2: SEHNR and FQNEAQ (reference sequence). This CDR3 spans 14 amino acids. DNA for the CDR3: TGTGCCAGCAGGAAAACCCTCGGGGATCTAGGGCAGTTCTTC. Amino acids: CASRKTLGDLGQFF.

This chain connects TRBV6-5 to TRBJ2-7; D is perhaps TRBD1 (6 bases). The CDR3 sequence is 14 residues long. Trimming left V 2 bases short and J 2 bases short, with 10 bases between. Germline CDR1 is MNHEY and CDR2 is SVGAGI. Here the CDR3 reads CASSYHRAPYEQYF. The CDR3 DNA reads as TGTGCCAGCAGTTACCACAGGGCCCCCTACGAGCAGTACTTC.

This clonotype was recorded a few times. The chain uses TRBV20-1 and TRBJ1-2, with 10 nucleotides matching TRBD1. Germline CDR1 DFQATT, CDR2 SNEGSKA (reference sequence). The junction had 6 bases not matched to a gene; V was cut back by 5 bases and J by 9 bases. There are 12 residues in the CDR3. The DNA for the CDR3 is TGCAGTGCTGCGACAGGGGGCCGGAGCTACACCTTC. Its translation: CSAATGGRSYTF.

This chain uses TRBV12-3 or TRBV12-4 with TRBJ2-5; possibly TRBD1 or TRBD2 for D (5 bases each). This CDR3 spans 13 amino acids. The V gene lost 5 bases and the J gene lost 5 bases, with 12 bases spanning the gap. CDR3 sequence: CASSKRGMETQYF. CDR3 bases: TGTGCCAGCAGTAAGAGGGGCATGGAGACCCAGTACTTC.

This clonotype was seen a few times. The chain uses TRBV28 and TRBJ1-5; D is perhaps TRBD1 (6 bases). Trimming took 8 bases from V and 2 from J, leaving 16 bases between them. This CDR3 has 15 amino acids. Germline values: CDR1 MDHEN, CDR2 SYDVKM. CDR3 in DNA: TGTGCCAGCCGCCGGGGGCGAGTGGGCAATCAGCCCCAGCATTTT. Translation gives CASRRGRVGNQPQHF.

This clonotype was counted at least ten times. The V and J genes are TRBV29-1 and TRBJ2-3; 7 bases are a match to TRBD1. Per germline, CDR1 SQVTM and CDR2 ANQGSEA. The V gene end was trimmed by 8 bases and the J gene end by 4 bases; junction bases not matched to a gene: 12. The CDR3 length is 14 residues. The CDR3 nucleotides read TGCAGCCTGAGACAGGGAACAGGACCAGATACGCAGTATTTT. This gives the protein CSLRQGTGPDTQYF.

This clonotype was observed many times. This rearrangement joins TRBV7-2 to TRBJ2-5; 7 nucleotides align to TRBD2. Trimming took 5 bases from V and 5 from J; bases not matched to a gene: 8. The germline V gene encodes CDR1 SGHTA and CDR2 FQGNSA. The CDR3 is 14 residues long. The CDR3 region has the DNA TGTGCCAGCAGCGTCGGGGGGTCGGGGGAGACCCAGTACTTC. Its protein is CASSVGGSGETQYF.

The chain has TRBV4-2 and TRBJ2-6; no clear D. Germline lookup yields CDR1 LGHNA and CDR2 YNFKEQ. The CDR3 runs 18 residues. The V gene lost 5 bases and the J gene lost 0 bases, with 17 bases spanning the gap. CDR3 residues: CASSGRISMGSGANVLTF. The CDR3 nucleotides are TGTGCCAGCAGCGGACGGATCTCGATGGGCTCTGGGGCCAACGTCCTGACTTTC.

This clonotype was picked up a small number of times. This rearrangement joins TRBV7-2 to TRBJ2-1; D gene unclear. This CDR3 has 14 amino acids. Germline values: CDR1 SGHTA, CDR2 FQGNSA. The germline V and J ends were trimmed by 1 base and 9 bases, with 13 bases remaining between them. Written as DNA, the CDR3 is TGTGCCAGCAGCTTAGTTATGGCCTCGGTTGAGCAGTTCTTC. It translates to CASSLVMASVEQFF.

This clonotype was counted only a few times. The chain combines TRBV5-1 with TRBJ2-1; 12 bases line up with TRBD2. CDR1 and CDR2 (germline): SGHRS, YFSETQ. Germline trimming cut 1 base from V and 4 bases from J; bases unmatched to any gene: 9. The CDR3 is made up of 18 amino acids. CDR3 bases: TGCGCCAGCAGCTTGAAGGTCTCTACTAGCGGGGGGTACAATGAGCAGTTCTTC. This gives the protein CASSLKVSTSGGYNEQFF.

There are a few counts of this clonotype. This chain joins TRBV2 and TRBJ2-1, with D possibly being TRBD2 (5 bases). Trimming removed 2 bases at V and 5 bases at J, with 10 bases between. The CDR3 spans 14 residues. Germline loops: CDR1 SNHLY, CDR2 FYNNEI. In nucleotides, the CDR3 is TGTGCCAGCAGTGAAAGTAGCGCCCACAATGAGCAGTTCTTC. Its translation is CASSESSAHNEQFF.

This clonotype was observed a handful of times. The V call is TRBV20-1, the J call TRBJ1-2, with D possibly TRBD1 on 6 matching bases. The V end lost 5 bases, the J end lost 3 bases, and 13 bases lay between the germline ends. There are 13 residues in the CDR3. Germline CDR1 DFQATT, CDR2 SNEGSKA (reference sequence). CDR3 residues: CSASQGLDYGYTF. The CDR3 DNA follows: TGCAGTGCTTCACAGGGTCTCGACTATGGCTACACCTTC.

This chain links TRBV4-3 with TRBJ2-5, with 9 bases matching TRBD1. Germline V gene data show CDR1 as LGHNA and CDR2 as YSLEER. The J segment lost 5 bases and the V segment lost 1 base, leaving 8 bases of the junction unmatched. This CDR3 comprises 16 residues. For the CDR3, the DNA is TGCGCCAGCAGCCAAGTGTGGGGACAGGGAACGGAGACCCAGTACTTC. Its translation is CASSQVWGQGTETQYF.

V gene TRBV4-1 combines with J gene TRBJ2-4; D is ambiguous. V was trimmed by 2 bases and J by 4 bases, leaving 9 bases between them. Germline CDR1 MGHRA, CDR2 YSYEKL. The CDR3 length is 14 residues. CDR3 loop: CASSQPRVKNIQYF. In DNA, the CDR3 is TGCGCCAGCAGCCAACCTCGGGTGAAAAACATTCAGTACTTC.

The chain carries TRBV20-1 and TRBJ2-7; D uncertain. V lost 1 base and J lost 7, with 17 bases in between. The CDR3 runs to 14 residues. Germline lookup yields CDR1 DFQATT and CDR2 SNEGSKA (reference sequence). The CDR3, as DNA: TGCAGTGCTAGAGTCTCCTCATTTCAAGGGGAGCAGTACTTC. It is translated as CSARVSSFQGEQYF.

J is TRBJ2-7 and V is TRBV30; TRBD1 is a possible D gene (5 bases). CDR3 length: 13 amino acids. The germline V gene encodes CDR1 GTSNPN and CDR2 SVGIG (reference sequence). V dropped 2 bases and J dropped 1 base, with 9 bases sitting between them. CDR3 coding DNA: TGTGCCTGGAGTCTCAGGGTATCCTACGAGCAGTACTTC. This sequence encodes CAWSLRVSYEQYF.

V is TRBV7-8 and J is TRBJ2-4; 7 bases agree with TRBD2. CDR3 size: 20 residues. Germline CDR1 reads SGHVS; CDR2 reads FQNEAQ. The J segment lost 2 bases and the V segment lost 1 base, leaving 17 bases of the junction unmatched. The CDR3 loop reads CASSLDGRWGRAGTKNIQYF. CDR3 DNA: TGTGCCAGCAGCTTAGATGGGAGATGGGGGAGGGCCGGAACCAAAAACATTCAGTACTTC.

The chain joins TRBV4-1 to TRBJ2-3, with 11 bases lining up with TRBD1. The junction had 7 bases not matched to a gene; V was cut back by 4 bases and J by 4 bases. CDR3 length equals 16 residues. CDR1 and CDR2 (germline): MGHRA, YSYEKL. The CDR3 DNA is TGCGCCAGCAGCCTTCGGGACAGGGGGAAAGCAGATACGCAGTATTTT. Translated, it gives CASSLRDRGKADTQYF.

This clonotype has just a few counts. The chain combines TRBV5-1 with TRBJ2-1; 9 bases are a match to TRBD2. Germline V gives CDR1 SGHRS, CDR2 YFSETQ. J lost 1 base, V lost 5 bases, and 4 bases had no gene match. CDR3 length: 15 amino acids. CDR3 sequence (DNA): TGCGCCAGCAGGACTAGCGGATGGTCCTACAATGAGCAGTTCTTC. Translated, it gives CASRTSGWSYNEQFF.

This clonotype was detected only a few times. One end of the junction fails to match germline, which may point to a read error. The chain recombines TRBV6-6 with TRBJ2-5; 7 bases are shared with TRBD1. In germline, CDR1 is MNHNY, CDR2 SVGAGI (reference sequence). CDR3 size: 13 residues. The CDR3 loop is CASTTGSQGTQYF. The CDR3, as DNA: TGTGCCAGCACGACAGGGTCCCAAGGGACCCAGTACTTC.

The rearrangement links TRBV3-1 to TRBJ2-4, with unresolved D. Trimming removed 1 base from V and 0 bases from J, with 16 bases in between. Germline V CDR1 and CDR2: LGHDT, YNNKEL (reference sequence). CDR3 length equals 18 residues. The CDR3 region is CASSQGRSSPLAKNIQYF. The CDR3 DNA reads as TGTGCCAGCAGCCAAGGAAGATCGAGCCCCCTAGCCAAAAACATTCAGTACTTC.

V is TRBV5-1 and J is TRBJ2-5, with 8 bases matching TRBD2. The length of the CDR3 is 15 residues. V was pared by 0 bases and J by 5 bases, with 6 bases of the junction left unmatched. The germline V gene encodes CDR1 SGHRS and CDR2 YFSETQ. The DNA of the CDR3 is TGCGCCAGCAGCTTGGATCCTAGCGGGTTGGAGACCCAGTACTTC. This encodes CASSLDPSGLETQYF.

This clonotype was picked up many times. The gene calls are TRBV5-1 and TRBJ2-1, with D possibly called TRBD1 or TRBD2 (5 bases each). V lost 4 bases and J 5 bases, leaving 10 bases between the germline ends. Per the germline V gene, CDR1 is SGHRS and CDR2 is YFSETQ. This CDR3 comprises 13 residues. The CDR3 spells CASSLGPDNEQFF. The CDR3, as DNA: TGCGCCAGCAGCCTGGGACCTGACAATGAGCAGTTCTTC.